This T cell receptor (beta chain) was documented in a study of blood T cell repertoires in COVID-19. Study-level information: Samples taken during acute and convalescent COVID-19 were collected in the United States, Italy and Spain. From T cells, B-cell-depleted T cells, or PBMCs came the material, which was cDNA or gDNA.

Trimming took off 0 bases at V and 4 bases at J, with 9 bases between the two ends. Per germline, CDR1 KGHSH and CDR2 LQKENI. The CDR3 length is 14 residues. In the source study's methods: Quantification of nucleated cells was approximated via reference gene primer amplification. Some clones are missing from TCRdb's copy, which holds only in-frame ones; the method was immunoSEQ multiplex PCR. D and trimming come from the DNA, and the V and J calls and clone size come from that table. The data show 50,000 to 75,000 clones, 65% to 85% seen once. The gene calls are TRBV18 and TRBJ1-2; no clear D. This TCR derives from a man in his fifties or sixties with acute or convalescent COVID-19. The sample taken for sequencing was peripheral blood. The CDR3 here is CASSPPSGSYGYTF. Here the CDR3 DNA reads TGTGCCAGCTCACCACCGTCGGGAAGCTATGGCTACACCTTC.